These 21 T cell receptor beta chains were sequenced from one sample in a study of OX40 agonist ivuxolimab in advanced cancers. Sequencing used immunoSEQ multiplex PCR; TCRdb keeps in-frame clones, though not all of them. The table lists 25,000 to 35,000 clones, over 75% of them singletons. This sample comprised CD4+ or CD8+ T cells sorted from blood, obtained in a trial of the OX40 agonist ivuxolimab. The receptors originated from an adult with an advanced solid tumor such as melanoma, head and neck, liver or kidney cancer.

The CDR3 is CASSQPGLAGRGGSYNEQFF. CDR3 DNA sequence: TGCGCCAGCAGCCAGCCGGGACTAGCGGGAAGGGGTGGCTCCTACAATGAGCAGTTCTTC. The gene calls are TRBV4-1 and TRBJ2-1; 13 bases agree with TRBD2. CDR1 and CDR2 from the germline V gene are MGHRA and YSYEKL. Trimming cost V 3 bases and J 0 bases; bases outside gene matches: 11. This CDR3 is built from 20 residues.

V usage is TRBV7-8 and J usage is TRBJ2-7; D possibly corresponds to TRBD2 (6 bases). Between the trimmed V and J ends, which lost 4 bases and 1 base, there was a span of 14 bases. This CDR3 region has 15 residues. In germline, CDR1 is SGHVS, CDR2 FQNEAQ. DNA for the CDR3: TGTGCCAGCAGCTCAGGAGGGGCCCTTTCCTACGAGCAGTACTTC. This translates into CASSSGGALSYEQYF.

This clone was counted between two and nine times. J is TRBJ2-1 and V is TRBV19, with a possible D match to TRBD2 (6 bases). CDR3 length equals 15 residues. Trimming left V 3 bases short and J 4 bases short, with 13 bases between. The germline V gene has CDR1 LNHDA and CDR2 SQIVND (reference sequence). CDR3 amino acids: CASSIWASDYNEQFF. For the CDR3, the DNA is TGTGCCAGTAGTATCTGGGCTAGCGATTACAATGAGCAGTTCTTC.

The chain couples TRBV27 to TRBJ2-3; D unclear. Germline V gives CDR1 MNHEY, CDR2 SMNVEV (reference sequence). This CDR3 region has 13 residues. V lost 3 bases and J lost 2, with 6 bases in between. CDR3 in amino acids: CASSFQITDTQYF. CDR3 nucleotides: TGTGCCAGCAGTTTTCAGATCACAGATACGCAGTATTTT.

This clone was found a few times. The CDR3 is CASSSLDRGDQPQHF. The CDR3 bases are TGTGCCAGCAGCTCGTTGGACAGGGGTGACCAGCCCCAGCATTTT. The chain recombines TRBV7-9 with TRBJ1-5, with 9 bases lining up with TRBD1. CDR1 SEHNR and CDR2 FQNEAQ come from the germline V gene (reference sequence). This CDR3 is built from 15 residues. The V and J ends lost 4 bases and 7 bases, in that order; junction bases with no gene match: 8.

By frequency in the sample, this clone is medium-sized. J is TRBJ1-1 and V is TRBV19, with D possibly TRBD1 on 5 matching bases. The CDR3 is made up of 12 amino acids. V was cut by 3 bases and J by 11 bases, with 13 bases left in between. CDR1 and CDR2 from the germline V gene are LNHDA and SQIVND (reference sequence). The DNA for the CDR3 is TGTGCCAGTAGTATCGGCGACAGTGACGCTTTCTTT. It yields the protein CASSIGDSDAFF.

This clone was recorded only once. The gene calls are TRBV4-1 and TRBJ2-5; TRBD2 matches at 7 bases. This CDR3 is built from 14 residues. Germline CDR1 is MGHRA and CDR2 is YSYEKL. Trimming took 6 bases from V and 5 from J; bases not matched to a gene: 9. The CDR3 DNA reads TGCGCCAGCAGGGGTGTAGGGGAGGGCGAGACCCAGTACTTC. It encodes CASRGVGEGETQYF.

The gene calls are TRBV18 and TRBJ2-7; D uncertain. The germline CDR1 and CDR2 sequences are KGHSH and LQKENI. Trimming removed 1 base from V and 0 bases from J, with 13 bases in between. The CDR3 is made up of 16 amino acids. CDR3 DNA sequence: TGTGCCAGCTCACCACTAGGCCAGGCTAACTCCTACGAGCAGTACTTC. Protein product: CASSPLGQANSYEQYF.

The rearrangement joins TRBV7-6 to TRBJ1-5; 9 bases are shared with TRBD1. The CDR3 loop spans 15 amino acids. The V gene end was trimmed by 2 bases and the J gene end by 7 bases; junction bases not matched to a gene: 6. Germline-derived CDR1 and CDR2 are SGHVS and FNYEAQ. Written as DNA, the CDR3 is TGTGCCAGCAGCTTAAACAGGGGGCCTAGGCAGCCCCAGCATTTT. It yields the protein CASSLNRGPRQPQHF. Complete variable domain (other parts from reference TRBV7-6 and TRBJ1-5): GAGVSQSPRYKVTKRGQDVALRCDPISGHVSLYWYRQALGQGPEFLTYFNYEAQQDKSGLPNDRFSAERPEGSISTLTIQRTEQRDSAMYRCASSLNRGPRQPQHFGDGTRLSIL.

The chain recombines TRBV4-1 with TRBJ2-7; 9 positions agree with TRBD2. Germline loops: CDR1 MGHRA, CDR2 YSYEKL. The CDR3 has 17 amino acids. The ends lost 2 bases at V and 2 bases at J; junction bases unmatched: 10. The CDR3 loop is CASSQIFASGNTYEQYF. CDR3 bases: TGCGCCAGCAGCCAAATCTTCGCTAGCGGGAATACCTACGAGCAGTACTTC.

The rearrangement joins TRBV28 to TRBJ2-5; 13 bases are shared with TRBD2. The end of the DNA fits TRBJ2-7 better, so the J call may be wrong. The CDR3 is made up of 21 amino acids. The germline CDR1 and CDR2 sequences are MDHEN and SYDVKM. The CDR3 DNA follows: TGTGCCAGCAGTTCCTTGGTTTGGGGGCCCGGACTAGCGGGAGTAAGGAACGAGCAGTACTTC. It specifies CASSSLVWGPGLAGVRNEQYF.

The CDR3 region is CASAENRAGVGNEQFF. In nucleotides, the CDR3 is TGTGCCAGCGCTGAAAACCGAGCGGGAGTGGGCAATGAGCAGTTCTTC. V gene TRBV9 combines with J gene TRBJ2-1; TRBD2 matches 8 bases. The V gene end was trimmed by 7 bases and the J gene end by 6 bases; junction bases not matched to a gene: 15. The CDR3 spans 16 residues. The germline CDR1 and CDR2 sequences are SGDLS and YYNGEE.

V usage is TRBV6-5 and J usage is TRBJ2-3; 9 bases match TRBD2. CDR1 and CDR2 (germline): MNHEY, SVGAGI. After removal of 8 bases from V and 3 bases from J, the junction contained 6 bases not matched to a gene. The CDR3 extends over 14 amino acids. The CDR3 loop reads CASGTSKYTDTQYF. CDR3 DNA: TGTGCCAGCGGGACTAGCAAGTATACAGATACGCAGTATTTT.

The CDR3 DNA is TGTGCCATCAGTGGGCTGGAGGAATTAGGAGATACGCAGTATTTT. The encoded protein is CAISGLEELGDTQYF. V is TRBV10-3 and J is TRBJ2-3; weak D call: TRBD2 (5 bases). The V gene lost 4 bases and the J gene lost 5 bases, with 16 bases spanning the gap. This CDR3 is built from 15 residues. CDR1 ENHRY and CDR2 SYGVKD come from the germline V gene.

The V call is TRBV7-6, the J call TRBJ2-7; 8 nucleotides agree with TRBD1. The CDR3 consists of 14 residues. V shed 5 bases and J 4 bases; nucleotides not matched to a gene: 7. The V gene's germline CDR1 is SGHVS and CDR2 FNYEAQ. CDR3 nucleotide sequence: TGTGCCAGCAGCCCCAGACAGGGGCGTTACGAGCAGTACTTC. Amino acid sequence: CASSPRQGRYEQYF. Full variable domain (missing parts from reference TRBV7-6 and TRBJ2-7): GAGVSQSPRYKVTKRGQDVALRCDPISGHVSLYWYRQALGQGPEFLTYFNYEAQQDKSGLPNDRFSAERPEGSISTLTIQRTEQRDSAMYRCASSPRQGRYEQYFGPGTRLTVT.

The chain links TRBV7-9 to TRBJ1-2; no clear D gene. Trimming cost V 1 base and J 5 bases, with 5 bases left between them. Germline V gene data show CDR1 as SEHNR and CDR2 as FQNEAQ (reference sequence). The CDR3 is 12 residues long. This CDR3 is CASSLEGYGYTF. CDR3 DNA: TGTGCCAGCAGCTTAGAAGGGTATGGCTACACCTTC.

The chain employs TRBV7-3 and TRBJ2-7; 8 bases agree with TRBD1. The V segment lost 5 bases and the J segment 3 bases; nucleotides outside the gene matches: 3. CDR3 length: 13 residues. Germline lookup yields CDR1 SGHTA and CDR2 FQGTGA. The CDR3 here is CASSPTGGYEQYF. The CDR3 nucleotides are TGTGCCAGCAGCCCCACAGGGGGCTACGAGCAGTACTTC.

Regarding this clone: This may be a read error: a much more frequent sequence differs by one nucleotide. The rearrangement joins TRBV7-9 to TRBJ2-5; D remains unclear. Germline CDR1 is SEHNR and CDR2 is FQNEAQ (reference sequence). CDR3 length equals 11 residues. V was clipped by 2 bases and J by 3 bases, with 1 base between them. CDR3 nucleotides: TGTGCCAGCAGCTTAAAAGAGACCCAGTACTTC. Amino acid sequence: CASSLKETQYF.

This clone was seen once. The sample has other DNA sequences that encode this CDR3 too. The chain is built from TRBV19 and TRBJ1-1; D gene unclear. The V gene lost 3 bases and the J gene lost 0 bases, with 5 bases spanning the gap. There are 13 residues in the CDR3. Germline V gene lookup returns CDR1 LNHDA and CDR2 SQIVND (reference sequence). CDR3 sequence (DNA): TGTGCCAGTAGTATCGGAGTGAACACTGAAGCTTTCTTT. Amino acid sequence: CASSIGVNTEAFF.

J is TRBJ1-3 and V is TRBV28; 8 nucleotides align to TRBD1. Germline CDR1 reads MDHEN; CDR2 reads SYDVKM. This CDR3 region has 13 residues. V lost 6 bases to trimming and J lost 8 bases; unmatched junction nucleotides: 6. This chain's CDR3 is CASSWTGRDTIYF. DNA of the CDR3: TGTGCCAGCAGCTGGACAGGGAGAGACACCATATATTTT.

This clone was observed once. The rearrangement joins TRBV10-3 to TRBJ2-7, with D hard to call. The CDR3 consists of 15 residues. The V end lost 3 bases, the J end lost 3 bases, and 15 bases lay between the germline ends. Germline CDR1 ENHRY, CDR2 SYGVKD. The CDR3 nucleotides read TGTGCCATCAGTGATACCCCCCGGATAAACTACGAGCAGTACTTC. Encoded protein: CAISDTPRINYEQYF.